This TCR beta chain was captured in a study of OX40 agonist ivuxolimab in advanced cancers. Study background: Three dose-escalation patients had partial responses: one with hepatocellular carcinoma and two with cutaneous melanoma.

The CDR3 contains 17 residues. The germline V gene encodes CDR1 LNHDA and CDR2 SQIVND (reference sequence). Trimming stripped 4 bases from V and 0 bases from J, with 16 bases between. People who had autoimmune disease history or systemic immunosuppression were excluded. Measured with immunoSEQ multiplex PCR; TCRdb has only the in-frame clones, and not every one. This sample has approximately 50,000 clones, with 70% to 80% found just once. This clone was observed once. The sequence derives from an adult with an advanced solid tumor such as melanoma, head and neck, liver or kidney cancer. This sample comprised CD4+ or CD8+ T cells sorted from blood, obtained in a trial of the OX40 agonist ivuxolimab. The rearrangement links TRBV19 to TRBJ1-3, with D unresolved. The CDR3 sequence is CASSTRTSYSSGNTIYF. The CDR3 bases are TGTGCCAGTAGTACCCGGACCTCTTATAGCTCTGGAAACACCATATATTTT.